The source of this T cell receptor (beta chain) is a study of T-cell reconstitution after alpha-beta-depleted transplantation in children. Trimming left V 2 bases short and J 6 bases short, with 16 bases between. Germline lookup yields CDR1 SEHNR and CDR2 FQNEAQ (reference sequence). The CDR3 is 15 amino acids. This clonotype came up a few times. Construction of the TCRbeta library involved unique molecular identifiers. MiXCR, applied by TCRdb to the PCR reads, yields one record per CDR3 protein. The data contain approximately 490,000 distinct CDR3 sequences, under 15% of them singletons. The sample here was PBMCs from the stem cell graft donor, taken from the stem cell graft. The rearrangement uses TRBV7-9 and TRBJ1-1; D remains unclear. This clonotype was obtained from a human donor who donated a stem cell graft to a child with combined immunodeficiency. CDR3 sequence reads: CASSLIGMVGPEAFF. CDR3 sequence (DNA): TGTGCCAGCAGCTTAATTGGGATGGTCGGGCCTGAAGCTTTCTTT.